This is a list of T cell receptor beta chains from one sample in a study of cytomegalovirus exposure and HLA in healthy donors. Measured with immunoSEQ multiplex PCR; TCRdb has only the in-frame clones, and not every one. The sample carries 55,000 to 80,000 clones, 68% recorded once. Sequencing input: PBMCs. The receptors come from a woman in her 30s in good health and CMV-seronegative. Both conserved end residues are part of each CDR3. A D gene is named only where the DNA matches it firmly. Size tells how often a clone was seen (once, few, many) or the class of an expanded clone, and some rows leave it out.

size,V,D,J,DNA,CDR3
NA,TRBV7-9,NA,TRBJ2-2,TGTGCCAGCAGCTTTACAGGGCCCGGGGAGCTGTTTTTT,CASSFTGPGELFF
NA,TRBV7-2,TRBD1,TRBJ1-1,TGTGCCAGCAGCTTCAACAGGGGCACTGAAGCTTTCTTT,CASSFNRGTEAFF
NA,TRBV6-1,TRBD2,TRBJ2-5,TGTGCCAGCAGAGGGACTAGCGGGGGTTTAGGGACCCAGTACTTC,CASRGTSGGLGTQYF
few,TRBV2,NA,TRBJ2-5,TGTGCCAGCAGTCGGACAGAGCAAGAGACCCAGTACTTC,CASSRTEQETQYF
NA,TRBV7-2,TRBD1,TRBJ2-1,TGTGCCAGCAGCTTAGACAGGGGATCCTACAATGAGCAGTTCTTC,CASSLDRGSYNEQFF
NA,TRBV11-1,TRBD2,TRBJ2-5,TGTGCCAGCAGCCTCGGGACTAGCGGGGAGGTAGAGACCCAGTACTTC,CASSLGTSGEVETQYF
few,TRBV27,TRBD2,TRBJ2-5,TGTGCCAGCAGCCTCGCCCCAATTACTAGCGTCGGAGAGACCCAGTACTTC,CASSLAPITSVGETQYF
NA,TRBV28,TRBD1,TRBJ1-2,TGTGCCAGTGCCCGGACAGGGTGGAACTATGGCTACACCTTC,CASARTGWNYGYTF
NA,TRBV7-2,NA,TRBJ1-2,TGTGCCAGCAGCGCAGCGACAGCTAACTATGGCTACACCTTC,CASSAATANYGYTF
few,TRBV7-9,NA,TRBJ1-2,TGTGCCAGCAGCTCCGACTGGAACTATGGCTACACCTTC,CASSSDWNYGYTF
NA,TRBV18,TRBD1,TRBJ2-3,TGTGCCAGCTCGCGGACAGGACAACCATCTAGCACAGATACGCAGTATTTT,CASSRTGQPSSTDTQYF
NA,TRBV18,NA,TRBJ2-1,TGTGCCAGCTCATCGCCATCAGGGGGGAGCTCCTACAATGAGCAGTTCTTC,CASSSPSGGSSYNEQFF
NA,TRBV9,NA,TRBJ2-7,TGTGCCAGCAGACAGGACTCCTACGAGCAGTACTTC,CASRQDSYEQYF
few,TRBV29-1,NA,TRBJ1-2,TGCAGCGTTGATAGTTCGGGCAGGGCTGGCTACACCTTC,CSVDSSGRAGYTF
NA,TRBV11-2,TRBD1,TRBJ2-2,TGTGCCAGCAGCCCCGGGACAGGGGGCGTAGTAGGCACCGGGGAGCTGTTTTTT,CASSPGTGGVVGTGELFF
NA,TRBV6-6,NA,TRBJ1-2,TGTGCCAGCAGTCCCATCGCCAGTATCAACTATGGCTACACCTTC,CASSPIASINYGYTF
NA,TRBV4-2,TRBD1,TRBJ1-4,TGTGCCAGCAGCCCGTACAGGGGTTCGGCATTGGAAAAACTGTTTTTT,CASSPYRGSALEKLFF
few,TRBV5-1,TRBD2,TRBJ2-7,TGCGCCAGCAGCTTGGCGCTAGCGGGGTCTGAGCAGTACTTC,CASSLALAGSEQYF
few,TRBV7-3,TRBD2,TRBJ2-3,TGTGCCAGCAGCCCCTTAGGAGCGGGGGGCTCAGATACGCAGTATTTT,CASSPLGAGGSDTQYF
NA,TRBV7-9,NA,TRBJ2-1,TGTTCCAGCAGCTTTACAGACAATGAGCAGTTCTTC,CSSSFTDNEQFF
once,TRBV14,NA,TRBJ1-1,TGTGCCAGCAGCCCTTATCGGTTTGACACTGAAGCTTTCTTT,CASSPYRFDTEAFF
few,TRBV6-1,NA,TRBJ2-7,TGTGCCAGCAGTGACAAGGAGAAGGCCTACGAGCAGTACTTC,CASSDKEKAYEQYF
NA,TRBV5-1,TRBD2,TRBJ2-3,TGCGCCAGCAGCTTGACCGGGGGGGTTTGGGATACGCAGTATTTT,CASSLTGGVWDTQYF
NA,TRBV7-3,NA,TRBJ2-1,TGTGCCAGCAGCCCAACCTCGCGATCTGACAATGAGCAGTTCTTC,CASSPTSRSDNEQFF
NA,TRBV6-1,TRBD1,TRBJ2-7,TGTGCCAGCAGTGAGCATACCGGGACAGGGGCCTACGAGCAGTACTTC,CASSEHTGTGAYEQYF
few,TRBV4-2,NA,TRBJ1-1,TGTGCCAGCAGCCAAGAATCGTACGGGGTGGCTGAAGCTTTCTTT,CASSQESYGVAEAFF
once,TRBV7-8,NA,TRBJ1-5,TGTGCCAGCAGCTTAGATGGGACTATGGGGGTGGGTCAGCCCCAGCATTTT,CASSLDGTMGVGQPQHF
few,TRBV6-5,TRBD2,TRBJ2-1,TGTGCCAGCAGTACGACGGGGGGGCGCAATGAGCAGTTCTTC,CASSTTGGRNEQFF
NA,TRBV6-5,TRBD2,TRBJ2-3,TGTGCCAGCAGTTACAGTAGCGGGGGGGCGACAGATACGCAGTATTTT,CASSYSSGGATDTQYF
few,TRBV14,TRBD1,TRBJ2-4,TGTGCCAGCAGCCCGGGGACAGCCAGGGACATTCAGTACTTC,CASSPGTARDIQYF
NA,TRBV4-1,TRBD1,TRBJ1-4,TGTGCCAGCAGCCCGGGACAGGGGGAAAGGGGTGAAAAACTGTTTTTT,CASSPGQGERGEKLFF
NA,TRBV7-2,NA,TRBJ2-3,TGTGCCAGCAGCTTAGGGCAGGGTGCAGATACGCAGTATTTT,CASSLGQGADTQYF
NA,TRBV7-3,NA,TRBJ1-1,TGTGCCAGCAGCTACCAGGGGAACACTGAAGCTTTCTTT,CASSYQGNTEAFF
once,TRBV7-9,TRBD2,TRBJ2-3,TGTGCCAGCAGCTTAGGTAGCGGGGGATACACAGATACGCAGTATTTT,CASSLGSGGYTDTQYF
NA,TRBV28,TRBD1,TRBJ1-5,TGTGCCAGCAGTTTACTACAGGGGGCTGGTCAGCCCCAGCATTTT,CASSLLQGAGQPQHF
NA,TRBV6-1,TRBD1,TRBJ1-4,TGTGCCAGCAGTGACAGGGGGCTAGCAACTAATGAAAAACTGTTTTTT,CASSDRGLATNEKLFF
NA,TRBV10-3,TRBD2,TRBJ2-2,TGTGCCATCAGTGAGTCGACTAGCGGGGGATCCGGGGAGCTGTTTTTT,CAISESTSGGSGELFF
once,TRBV19,NA,TRBJ1-2,TGTGCCAGTAGTCGGGGGGCACCCAGGCTCGTTAACTATGGCTACACCTTC,CASSRGAPRLVNYGYTF
NA,TRBV4-3,NA,TRBJ1-3,TGCGCCAGCAGCCCCAGACGGGAGGGGTCCGGAAACACCATATATTTT,CASSPRREGSGNTIYF
few,TRBV7-9,NA,TRBJ1-6,TGTGCCAGCAGCTTTCAGGAGTTAAGGGGTTCACCCCTCCACTTT,CASSFQELRGSPLHF
NA,TRBV7-8,NA,TRBJ1-2,TGTGCCAGCAGCCCTCCGGGGTGGCTCGGTGGCTACACCTTC,CASSPPGWLGGYTF
NA,TRBV2,TRBD1,TRBJ1-6,TGTGCCAGCATCCTCCGGGACAGGGGCTCACCCCTCCACTTT,CASILRDRGSPLHF
NA,TRBV6-4,TRBD1,TRBJ2-5,TGTGCCAGCAGTGAAGGACAGGGGGCGCTTGTAGTACAAGAGACCCAGTACTTC,CASSEGQGALVVQETQYF
NA,TRBV19,NA,TRBJ1-1,TGTGCCAGATCGACCTGGAGAGGAGCTGAAGCTTTCTTT,CARSTWRGAEAFF
NA,TRBV4-3,NA,TRBJ2-7,TGCGCCAGCAGCCAAGATAAGTACGGGCAGGGCTACGAGCAGTACTTC,CASSQDKYGQGYEQYF
NA,TRBV11-2,NA,TRBJ1-2,TGTGCCAGCAGCCCATTGACAGGCCCCTATGGCTACACCTTC,CASSPLTGPYGYTF
NA,TRBV6-1,NA,TRBJ1-6,TGTGCCATCCATGAGGGATGGGGTTTAAATTCACCCCTCCACTTT,CAIHEGWGLNSPLHF
few,TRBV5-1,NA,TRBJ1-3,TGCGCCAGCAGCTTGTCGGGGGAACGTGGAAACACCATATATTTT,CASSLSGERGNTIYF
NA,TRBV7-3,NA,TRBJ1-1,TGTGCCAGCAGCTATCCCCTCGGCACTGAAGCTTTCTTT,CASSYPLGTEAFF
NA,TRBV6-5,NA,TRBJ1-1,TGTGCCAGCAGTTACTCGATTAGTGGGAACACTGAAGCTTTCTTT,CASSYSISGNTEAFF